The entry that follows covers one T cell receptor beta chain sequence. Its antigen is currently unknown. This record belongs to a study of OX40 agonist ivuxolimab in advanced cancers. Study overall: Approximately 41% of patients had received prior checkpoint inhibitor therapy. Three dose-escalation patients had partial responses: one with hepatocellular carcinoma and two with cutaneous melanoma. Notes on the study in general: Undetermined was the antigen specificity of the expanded peripheral T cells. Patients with a partial response at 0.1-3.0 mg/kg had among the lowest clonal expansion.

Data came from immunoSEQ multiplex PCR; TCRdb stores just in-frame clones and leaves some out. Of over 150,000 clones detected, 94% appear once; the ten largest clones hold about 0.31%. This CDR3 has 17 amino acids. Per the germline V gene, CDR1 is SGHAT and CDR2 is FQNNGV. V lost 5 bases and J 0 bases, leaving 19 bases between the germline ends. The chain joins TRBV11-2 to TRBJ1-1; D call uncertain. Sequencing used CD4+ or CD8+ T cells sorted from blood, obtained in a trial of the OX40 agonist ivuxolimab. This clonotype was sampled from an adult with an advanced solid tumor such as melanoma, head and neck, liver or kidney cancer. CDR3 region: CASSLGVGTFMNTEAFF. The CDR3 nucleotides are TGTGCCAGCAGCCTTGGAGTTGGCACTTTCATGAACACTGAAGCTTTCTTT.